What follows are 19 T cell receptor beta chains derived from one specimen sequenced in a study of shared clonotypes between healthy human individuals. CD45RO negativity and positive selection for CCR7 defined naive CD8 cells, a population that excluded terminally differentiated effector memory CD45RA+ cells. The repertoire was sequenced with immunoSEQ multiplex PCR; TCRdb's copy has only in-frame clones and lacks some. The sample records around 2,000,000 clones, about 92% being singletons. Sequences were obtained from naive CD8+ T cells from PBMCs. The source is a man between 18 and 29 years old in good health. Some clones in this sample may be carry-over from other donors' samples.

This clone was detected only a few times. CDR3 residues: CASSAHFGSNQPQHF. CDR3 DNA: TGTGCCAGCAGCGCCCACTTTGGGAGCAATCAGCCCCAGCATTTT. The chain couples TRBV7-9 to TRBJ1-5; D remains unclear. Trimming took 5 bases from V and 1 from J, leaving 12 bases between them. Per germline, CDR1 SEHNR and CDR2 FQNEAQ (reference sequence). This CDR3 has 15 amino acids.

In the case of this clone: Other DNA sequences in this specimen translate into the identical CDR3. CDR3 bases: TGCGCCAGCAGCTTGAGGGCCGGGAGCTCCTACGAGCAGTACTTC. Translated, it gives CASSLRAGSSYEQYF. This rearrangement joins TRBV5-1 to TRBJ2-7, with D perhaps TRBD2 (6 bases). Per the germline V gene, CDR1 is SGHRS and CDR2 is YFSETQ. The CDR3 sequence is 15 residues long. The V end was cut by 1 base, the J end by 0 bases, with 11 bases between.

The rearrangement links TRBV5-1 to TRBJ2-1; no firm D call. The CDR3 has 15 residues. In germline, CDR1 is SGHRS, CDR2 YFSETQ. Trimming took 0 bases from V and 6 from J, leaving 13 bases between them. The CDR3 sequence: CASSLGALKTNEQFF. The CDR3 DNA is TGCGCCAGCAGCTTGGGCGCCCTAAAAACCAATGAGCAGTTCTTC.

V usage is TRBV6-4 and J usage is TRBJ2-7, with D perhaps matching TRBD2 (5 bases). The CDR3 runs 14 residues. With 5 bases removed from V and 2 bases from J, the gap between germline ends came to 13 bases. Germline V lookup: CDR1 MRHNA, CDR2 SNTAGT. CDR3 DNA sequence: TGTGCCAGCAGTACGAGGGAGTGGGCCTACGAGCAGTACTTC. Its translation is CASSTREWAYEQYF.

The V and J genes are TRBV5-4 and TRBJ2-7; D perhaps matches TRBD2 (6 bases). This CDR3 is built from 13 residues. With 3 bases removed from V and 3 bases from J, the gap between germline ends came to 10 bases. CDR1 SGHNT and CDR2 YYREEE come from the germline V gene (reference sequence). The CDR3 DNA is TGTGCCAGCAGCTCGGGAGTAGGCTACGAGCAGTACTTC. This encodes CASSSGVGYEQYF.

The chain links TRBV27 to TRBJ2-2; D gene unclear. CDR3 size: 10 residues. Germline V gene sequence: CDR1 MNHEY, CDR2 SMNVEV (reference sequence). The germline V and J ends were trimmed by 8 bases and 9 bases, with 7 bases remaining between them. The CDR3 loop reads CASPPRELFF. CDR3 DNA: TGTGCCAGCCCGCCGAGGGAGCTGTTTTTT.

This clone has just a few counts. The V gene is TRBV7-9, the J gene TRBJ1-1; D gene uncertain. CDR1 SEHNR and CDR2 FQNEAQ come from the germline V gene (reference sequence). This CDR3 has 9 amino acids. Deletions cut 5 bases from V and 8 bases from J, with 3 bases between. This CDR3 reads CASSKEAFF. DNA for the CDR3: TGTGCCAGCAGCAAAGAAGCTTTCTTT.

The chain joins TRBV5-6 to TRBJ2-1; 7 positions agree with TRBD1. The germline V gene has CDR1 SGHDT and CDR2 YYEEEE. The CDR3 loop spans 15 amino acids. The J segment lost 7 bases and the V segment lost 4 bases, leaving 11 bases of the junction unmatched. CDR3 bases: TGTGCCAGCAGCCCCAACAGGGGCTTGGGGAATGAGCAGTTCTTC. It yields the protein CASSPNRGLGNEQFF. The full variable domain, completed using reference TRBV5-6 and TRBJ2-1, is DAGVTQSPTHLIKTRGQQVTLRCSPKSGHDTVSWYQQALGQGPQFIFQYYEEEERQRGNFPDRFSGHQFPNYSSELNVNALLLGDSALYLCASSPNRGLGNEQFFGPGTRLTVL.

In DNA form, the CDR3 reads TGTGCCAGCTCACCACCAGTTTGGGGACAGACTGGCTACACCTTC. Its protein is CASSPPVWGQTGYTF. The chain joins TRBV18 to TRBJ1-2; 7 bases map to TRBD1. In germline, CDR1 is KGHSH, CDR2 LQKENI. Trimming took 0 bases from V and 7 from J; bases not matched to a gene: 8. The length of the CDR3 is 15 residues.

This sequence joins TRBV2 and TRBJ2-7; 7 nucleotides line up with TRBD1. Germline V gene data show CDR1 as SNHLY and CDR2 as FYNNEI. The CDR3 has 14 amino acids. V lost 6 bases and J lost 6; bases outside the gene matches: 11. CDR3 protein: CASSLMMTGREQYF. The CDR3 nucleotides read TGTGCCAGCAGCTTGATGATGACAGGGCGCGAGCAGTACTTC.

This CDR3 reads CASSHGTYGPLSYEQYF. CDR3 DNA: TGTGCCAGCAGTCACGGGACTTACGGCCCCCTCTCCTACGAGCAGTACTTC. The chain has TRBV28 and TRBJ2-7, with a weak D call TRBD2 (6 bases). The germline gives CDR1 MDHEN, CDR2 SYDVKM. CDR3 length: 17 residues. V gave up 5 bases and J gave up 0 bases, with 20 bases separating them.

With regard to this clone: This sample also contains other DNA sequences that code for the same CDR3. The chain uses TRBV7-8 and TRBJ2-1, with TRBD2 matching over 8 bases. Germline lookup yields CDR1 SGHVS and CDR2 FQNEAQ. Unmatched junction bases numbered 1, after V lost 1 base and J lost 2 bases. CDR3 length: 15 residues. The CDR3 loop is CASSLGLATYNEQFF. CDR3 nucleotides: TGTGCCAGCAGCTTAGGACTAGCGACCTACAATGAGCAGTTCTTC.

As concerns this clone: Other DNA sequences in the same sample also yield this CDR3. The chain links TRBV27 to TRBJ2-7; D is possibly TRBD1 or TRBD2 (5 bases each). The V end lost 2 bases, the J end lost 0 bases, and 8 bases lay between the germline ends. CDR3 length equals 14 residues. CDR1 and CDR2 (germline): MNHEY, SMNVEV (reference sequence). The CDR3 sequence: CASSLGGSSYEQYF. Here the CDR3 DNA reads TGTGCCAGCAGTTTAGGGGGAAGCTCCTACGAGCAGTACTTC.

About this clone itself: Other nucleotide sequences from this sample produce the same CDR3. This rearrangement joins TRBV27 to TRBJ2-2; the D is unclear. Trimming left V 3 bases short and J 7 bases short, with 6 bases between. Looked up from germline, CDR1 is MNHEY and CDR2 is SMNVEV (reference sequence). The CDR3 is 12 amino acids. CDR3 coding DNA: TGTGCCAGCAGTTTCGGTGTCGGGGAGCTGTTTTTT. Its protein is CASSFGVGELFF.

The chain couples TRBV11-2 to TRBJ2-4; D uncertain. CDR1 SGHAT and CDR2 FQNNGV come from the germline V gene. The germline V and J ends were trimmed by 5 bases and 1 base, with 12 bases remaining between them. This CDR3 has 15 amino acids. CDR3 loop: CASSLYSSAKNIQYF. Here the CDR3 DNA reads TGTGCCAGCAGCCTTTATTCCTCGGCCAAAAACATTCAGTACTTC.

The chain uses TRBV7-9 and TRBJ1-6, with D perhaps TRBD1 (6 bases). Germline assignment: CDR1 SEHNR and CDR2 FQNEAQ (reference sequence). The CDR3 covers 15 residues. The V end was cut by 8 bases, the J end by 6 bases, with 17 bases between. The CDR3 DNA reads as TGTGCCAGCTCAGGGGCACTTCCTCCTAATTCACCCCTCCACTTT. This sequence encodes CASSGALPPNSPLHF.

The V and J genes are TRBV20-1 and TRBJ1-1; TRBD1 might be the D (5 bases). V shed 6 bases and J shed 6 bases, with 11 bases lying between them. CDR3 length: 11 residues. CDR1 is DFQATT, CDR2 SNEGSKA, per germline (reference sequence). CDR3 region: CSAGLGAEAFF. The CDR3 coding sequence is TGCAGTGCCGGCTTGGGGGCTGAAGCTTTCTTT.

V is TRBV29-1 and J is TRBJ1-2; no reliable D call. V lost 4 bases to trimming and J lost 6 bases, with 6 bases between them. The CDR3 sequence is 10 residues long. CDR1 and CDR2 from the germline V gene are SQVTM and ANQGSEA. DNA for the CDR3: TGCAGCGTTGCGATGGATGGCTACACCTTC. This gives the protein CSVAMDGYTF.

V gene TRBV27 combines with J gene TRBJ1-1; D is ambiguous. Trimming removed 3 bases from V and 3 bases from J, with 8 bases in between. The germline gives CDR1 MNHEY, CDR2 SMNVEV (reference sequence). This CDR3 contains 13 residues. The CDR3: CASSFHWDTEAFF. The CDR3 nucleotides are TGTGCCAGCAGTTTTCATTGGGACACTGAAGCTTTCTTT.